These T cell receptor beta chains were read from a single sample in a study of T cells in Graves' hyperthyroidism and ophthalmopathy. TCRdb analysed the multiplex PCR reads with MiXCR anew, one entry per CDR3 protein. Of around 390,000 distinct CDR3 sequences in the sample, about 14% are singletons; the top ten hold less than 20%. The sequencing sample was made of blood. These receptors all stem from a woman aged 30 to 39 with Graves' ophthalmopathy. Both conserved end residues are part of each CDR3. Fields, in order: V gene, D gene, J gene, clone size, CDR3 protein, CDR3 DNA. The D gene is left open where the match is weak. The size entry is marked missing in some rows and otherwise reads once, few, many or a size class.

v_call: TRBV2; d_call: -; j_call: TRBJ1-5; clone_size: many; cdr3_aa: CASSEEWNSNQPQHF; cdr3_nt: TGTGCCAGCAGTGAGGAGTGGAACAGCAATCAGCCCCAGCATTTT
v_call: TRBV12-3/TRBV12-4; d_call: TRBD2; j_call: TRBJ2-1; clone_size: many; cdr3_aa: CASSDLAGGYNEQFF; cdr3_nt: TGTGCCAGCAGTGACCTAGCGGGGGGGTACAATGAGCAGTTCTTC
v_call: TRBV20-1; d_call: TRBD1; j_call: TRBJ2-7; clone_size: many; cdr3_aa: CSAQRQGASIHEQYF; cdr3_nt: TGCAGTGCTCAGAGACAGGGGGCGAGTATACACGAGCAGTACTTC
v_call: TRBV20-1; d_call: TRBD2; j_call: TRBJ2-1; clone_size: many; cdr3_aa: CSALSGTSAVEQFF; cdr3_nt: TGCAGTGCTCTTTCCGGGACTAGCGCTGTTGAGCAGTTCTTC
v_call: TRBV28; d_call: -; j_call: TRBJ1-3; clone_size: many; cdr3_aa: CASSLPETGFSGNTIYF; cdr3_nt: TGTGCCAGCAGTCTACCCGAAACAGGGTTTAGTGGAAACACCATATATTTT
v_call: TRBV9; d_call: -; j_call: TRBJ1-2; clone_size: many; cdr3_aa: CASNSGADGYTF; cdr3_nt: TGTGCCAGCAACTCGGGGGCTGATGGCTACACCTTC
v_call: TRBV7-2; d_call: TRBD1; j_call: TRBJ1-6; clone_size: many; cdr3_aa: CASSQGGRGNSPLHF; cdr3_nt: TGTGCCAGCAGCCAGGGGGGTAGGGGGAATTCACCCCTCCACTTT
v_call: TRBV7-2; d_call: -; j_call: TRBJ2-3; clone_size: many; cdr3_aa: CASSYIWGAGTDTQYF; cdr3_nt: TGTGCCAGCAGCTACATATGGGGGGCCGGTACAGATACGCAGTATTTT
v_call: TRBV4-1; d_call: -; j_call: TRBJ1-2; clone_size: many; cdr3_aa: CASSQAGRTGGYTF; cdr3_nt: TGCGCCAGCAGCCAAGCGGGAAGAACGGGAGGCTACACCTTC
v_call: TRBV3-1; d_call: TRBD2; j_call: TRBJ2-5; clone_size: many; cdr3_aa: CASSQEGLAGGQETQYF; cdr3_nt: TGTGCCAGCAGCCAAGAAGGACTAGCGGGCGGACAAGAGACCCAGTACTTC
v_call: TRBV7-2; d_call: TRBD2; j_call: TRBJ2-1; clone_size: -; cdr3_aa: CASSPSPSGGANEQFF; cdr3_nt: TGTGCCAGCAGCCCCAGCCCTAGCGGGGGGGCTAATGAGCAGTTCTTC
v_call: TRBV30; d_call: TRBD1; j_call: TRBJ1-2; clone_size: many; cdr3_aa: CAYARQGNYGYTF; cdr3_nt: TGTGCCTACGCGAGACAGGGGAACTATGGCTACACCTTC
v_call: TRBV6-1; d_call: -; j_call: TRBJ2-7; clone_size: few; cdr3_aa: CASSETRGGSALYEQYF; cdr3_nt: TGTGCCAGCAGTGAAACGAGGGGGGGGAGCGCCTTATACGAGCAGTACTTC
v_call: TRBV5-1; d_call: -; j_call: TRBJ2-2; clone_size: -; cdr3_aa: CATSMGLHSPGELFF; cdr3_nt: TGCGCCACCAGCATGGGACTGCATAGTCCCGGGGAGCTGTTTTTT
v_call: TRBV6-1; d_call: -; j_call: TRBJ2-1; clone_size: few; cdr3_aa: CASSEGEAYGGFF; cdr3_nt: TGTGCCAGCAGTGAAGGTGAGGCGTATGGTGGGTTCTTC
v_call: TRBV28; d_call: -; j_call: TRBJ1-5; clone_size: many; cdr3_aa: CASSLYFTGIDQPQHF; cdr3_nt: TGTGCCAGCAGTTTATATTTTACAGGGATCGATCAGCCCCAGCATTTT
v_call: TRBV7-9; d_call: TRBD1; j_call: TRBJ1-5; clone_size: many; cdr3_aa: CASSFMGQKPQHF; cdr3_nt: TGTGCCAGCAGCTTCATGGGACAGAAGCCCCAGCATTTT
v_call: TRBV9; d_call: -; j_call: TRBJ1-1; clone_size: -; cdr3_aa: CASSSSDTTEAFF; cdr3_nt: TGTGCCAGCAGCTCATCCGATACCACTGAAGCTTTCTTT
v_call: TRBV6-6; d_call: TRBD2; j_call: TRBJ2-7; clone_size: -; cdr3_aa: CASRSSGVYEQYF; cdr3_nt: TGTGCCAGCAGGAGTAGCGGGGTCTACGAGCAGTACTTC
v_call: TRBV4-2; d_call: TRBD2; j_call: TRBJ2-7; clone_size: -; cdr3_aa: CASSQARGVAYEQYF; cdr3_nt: TGTGCCAGCAGCCAAGCTCGGGGGGTGGCCTACGAGCAGTACTTC
v_call: TRBV28; d_call: -; j_call: TRBJ1-4; clone_size: few; cdr3_aa: CASTTDTNEKLFF; cdr3_nt: TGTGCCAGCACCACGGACACAAATGAAAAACTGTTTTTT
v_call: TRBV28; d_call: -; j_call: TRBJ1-5; clone_size: -; cdr3_aa: CASSLNRVQPQHF; cdr3_nt: TGTGCCAGCAGTTTGAACAGGGTCCAGCCCCAGCATTTT
v_call: TRBV2; d_call: TRBD1; j_call: TRBJ1-2; clone_size: many; cdr3_aa: CASPGTGLYGYTF; cdr3_nt: TGTGCCAGCCCCGGGACAGGCCTCTATGGCTACACCTTC
v_call: TRBV12-3/TRBV12-4; d_call: -; j_call: TRBJ1-5; clone_size: few; cdr3_aa: CASSQRGPQHF; cdr3_nt: TGTGCCAGCAGTCAACGGGGGCCCCAGCATTTT
v_call: TRBV10-2; d_call: -; j_call: TRBJ2-3; clone_size: -; cdr3_aa: CASTEGGTDTQYF; cdr3_nt: TGCGCCAGCACGGAGGGGGGCACAGATACGCAGTATTTT
v_call: TRBV27; d_call: TRBD1; j_call: TRBJ1-5; clone_size: many; cdr3_aa: CASGTGDSNQPQHF; cdr3_nt: TGTGCCAGCGGTACAGGGGATAGCAATCAGCCCCAGCATTTT
v_call: TRBV7-8; d_call: TRBD2; j_call: TRBJ2-1; clone_size: many; cdr3_aa: CASSRPGLANNEQFF; cdr3_nt: TGTGCCAGCAGCAGACCGGGACTAGCCAACAATGAGCAGTTCTTC
v_call: TRBV7-3; d_call: -; j_call: TRBJ1-6; clone_size: many; cdr3_aa: CASSLDSMNSPLHF; cdr3_nt: TGTGCCAGCAGCTTAGACTCCATGAATTCACCCCTCCACTTT
v_call: TRBV27; d_call: -; j_call: TRBJ1-3; clone_size: -; cdr3_aa: CARTGNTIYF; cdr3_nt: TGTGCCAGAACTGGAAACACCATATATTTT
v_call: TRBV20-1; d_call: -; j_call: TRBJ1-4; clone_size: few; cdr3_aa: CSARNQTTGGKLFF; cdr3_nt: TGCAGTGCTAGAAATCAAACCACCGGGGGGAAACTGTTTTTT
v_call: TRBV6-1; d_call: -; j_call: TRBJ1-1; clone_size: -; cdr3_aa: CASELIYKSMNTEAFF; cdr3_nt: TGTGCCAGCGAGTTAATATACAAATCCATGAACACTGAAGCTTTCTTT
v_call: TRBV6-5; d_call: -; j_call: TRBJ1-1; clone_size: few; cdr3_aa: CASSYQEYTEAFF; cdr3_nt: TGTGCCAGCAGTTACCAGGAATACACTGAAGCTTTCTTT
v_call: TRBV5-1; d_call: TRBD2; j_call: TRBJ2-3; clone_size: many; cdr3_aa: CASSPQTSGGANTQYF; cdr3_nt: TGCGCCAGCAGCCCCCAGACTAGCGGGGGGGCTAATACGCAGTATTTT
v_call: TRBV12-3/TRBV12-4; d_call: -; j_call: TRBJ2-6; clone_size: -; cdr3_aa: CASSPPPLSGANVLTF; cdr3_nt: TGTGCCAGCAGTCCACCACCACTATCTGGGGCCAACGTCCTGACTTTC
v_call: TRBV3-1; d_call: -; j_call: TRBJ1-3; clone_size: many; cdr3_aa: CASQAAGKGNTIYF; cdr3_nt: TGTGCCAGCCAAGCCGCGGGGAAGGGAAACACCATATATTTT
v_call: TRBV7-9; d_call: TRBD2; j_call: TRBJ2-5; clone_size: -; cdr3_aa: CASSPGSGGSYQETQYF; cdr3_nt: TGTGCCAGCAGTCCTGGTAGCGGGGGGTCGTACCAAGAGACCCAGTACTTC
v_call: TRBV2; d_call: -; j_call: TRBJ2-1; clone_size: few; cdr3_aa: CASSDIGRRFF; cdr3_nt: TGTGCCAGCAGTGATATTGGTCGGCGGTTCTTC
v_call: TRBV19; d_call: TRBD2; j_call: TRBJ2-3; clone_size: -; cdr3_aa: CASSILAESDTQYF; cdr3_nt: TGTGCCAGTAGTATACTAGCGGAATCAGATACGCAGTATTTT
v_call: TRBV19; d_call: -; j_call: TRBJ2-1; clone_size: -; cdr3_aa: CASSIHAELGNEQFF; cdr3_nt: TGTGCCAGTAGTATTCACGCGGAACTTGGGAATGAGCAGTTCTTC
v_call: TRBV12-3/TRBV12-4; d_call: -; j_call: TRBJ1-1; clone_size: many; cdr3_aa: CASSFLGAEAFF; cdr3_nt: TGTGCCAGCAGTTTTCTGGGGGCTGAAGCTTTCTTT
v_call: TRBV19; d_call: -; j_call: TRBJ1-5; clone_size: many; cdr3_aa: CASSPRTAWGNQPQHF; cdr3_nt: TGTGCCAGTAGTCCCAGGACAGCTTGGGGCAATCAGCCCCAGCATTTT
v_call: TRBV24-1; d_call: TRBD1; j_call: TRBJ2-1; clone_size: many; cdr3_aa: CATSDPGGTGSYNEQFF; cdr3_nt: TGTGCCACCAGTGATCCTGGGGGGACAGGGAGCTACAATGAGCAGTTCTTC
v_call: TRBV28; d_call: TRBD2; j_call: TRBJ2-3; clone_size: -; cdr3_aa: CASSALAGGSTDTQYF; cdr3_nt: TGTGCCAGCAGCGCACTAGCGGGGGGTAGCACAGATACGCAGTATTTT
v_call: TRBV28; d_call: -; j_call: TRBJ2-7; clone_size: many; cdr3_aa: CASSLLTDLHEQYF; cdr3_nt: TGTGCCAGCAGCCTTCTTACCGACCTCCACGAGCAGTACTTC
v_call: TRBV28; d_call: -; j_call: TRBJ1-5; clone_size: many; cdr3_aa: CASSPRWGHRYSNQPQHF; cdr3_nt: TGTGCCAGCAGTCCGAGGTGGGGACACCGATATAGCAATCAGCCCCAGCATTTT
v_call: TRBV15; d_call: -; j_call: TRBJ2-7; clone_size: few; cdr3_aa: CATSPTRAQAYEQYF; cdr3_nt: TGTGCCACCAGCCCTACGAGAGCACAAGCCTACGAGCAGTACTTC
v_call: TRBV12-3/TRBV12-4; d_call: -; j_call: TRBJ2-1; clone_size: many; cdr3_aa: CASSQSGRNEQFF; cdr3_nt: TGTGCCAGCAGCCAGAGTGGACGCAATGAGCAGTTCTTC
v_call: TRBV7-9; d_call: -; j_call: TRBJ2-3; clone_size: many; cdr3_aa: CASSFFGQRTDTQYF; cdr3_nt: TGTGCCAGCAGCTTTTTTGGCCAGCGCACAGATACGCAGTATTTT
v_call: TRBV6-5; d_call: -; j_call: TRBJ2-7; clone_size: many; cdr3_aa: CASSYSYDGSYEQYF; cdr3_nt: TGTGCCAGCAGTTACTCCTACGACGGATCCTACGAGCAGTACTTC
v_call: TRBV11-2; d_call: -; j_call: TRBJ2-2; clone_size: many; cdr3_aa: CASRRDARGDGELFF; cdr3_nt: TGTGCCAGCAGGAGGGACGCTCGTGGGGACGGGGAGCTGTTTTTT
v_call: TRBV20-1; d_call: -; j_call: TRBJ1-2; clone_size: -; cdr3_aa: CSARGGGDHGGYTF; cdr3_nt: TGCAGTGCTAGAGGGGGGGGGGATCATGGTGGCTACACCTTC